Given below is one T cell receptor (beta chain) in context. It has no known antigen specificity. Qualities for individual bases were not recorded, and no much larger clone is one base off. The sample belongs to a study of blood T cell repertoires in COVID-19 (dated by TCRdb to about 2020). About the study as a whole: Collaborator samples came from the United States, Italy and Spain and covered acute and convalescent phases of COVID-19. The material from the prospective study consisted of cDNA or gDNA derived from T cells, B-cell-depleted T cells, or PBMCs. The dataset comprised deeply sampled blood TCRbeta repertoires from subjects exposed to, actively infected with, or recovered from COVID-19. The repertoires were made available in a free public database intended to serve as a resource for research on the immune response to SARS-CoV-2. The samples were drawn from two sources: the first 160 participants of the ongoing ImmuneRACE study, and fewer than 1,500 subjects contributed by 6 global collaborators. The sample metadata nearly always contained a de-identified subject ID, COVID-19 status, age in years and sex. HLA class I and class II types, where available, came from metadata supplied by the sample provider rather than from assay-based typing. Overall results and qualifications from the work: The amount of clinical and demographic metadata varied by source and participant and was provided uncurated.

The collaborating institutions used their own protocols to collect whole blood in K2EDTA tubes. For TCRbeta analysis, collaborator samples were shipped as frozen whole blood, as isolated PBMCs, or as DNA extracted from either sample type. The immunoSEQ Assay, a bias-controlled multiplex PCR, was used to amplify TCRbeta CDR3 regions from genomic DNA. On the authors' methods: Within the assay, amplification of reference gene primers was used to estimate how many nucleated cells each sample contained. To quantify the absolute abundance of each unique TCRbeta CDR3 rearrangement, sequence reads were collapsed and filtered. For each sample, productive Simpson clonality was calculated by taking the square root of Simpson's diversity index across productive rearrangements. The immuneACCESS repertoire file appears here via TCRdb, limited to in-frame rearrangements. These files lack a portion of the clones; in checked studies, under half of the deficit traces to unresolved V genes, and the cause of the others is not known. V, J and clone size were drawn from that table, and D and trimming were deduced from the DNA. In all, the sample holds 75,000 to 85,000 clones, and roughly four fifths of those were seen once. The ten largest clones represent approximately 7.3% of the sample.

There are 17 amino acids in the CDR3, from cysteine to phenylalanine inclusive. Only the CDR3 region is kept as DNA, spanning 51 bases read in frame from base 1. V has 5 bases trimmed and J has 2 bases trimmed; junction bases matching no gene number 14. The germline V gene (reference sequence) gives CDR1 as GTSNPN and CDR2 as SVGIG. The sequence came from a human donor in a cohort sampled during active COVID-19. Sequenced sample: peripheral blood. The rearrangement joined TRBV30 to TRBJ2-5; TRBD2 fits 10 bases in the junction. The DNA sequence reads TGTGCCTGGGGGAGGTCTAGCGGGGGTCTCCGACAAGAGACCCAGTACTTC. Its translation reads: CAWGRSSGGLRQETQYF. Reference TRBV30 and TRBJ2-5 proteins supply the regions before and after the CDR3; the full variable domain is: SQTIHQWPATLVQPVGSPLSLECTVEGTSNPNLYWYRQAAGRGLQLLFYSVGIGQISSEVPQNLSASRPQDRQFILSSKKLLLSDSGFYLCAWGRSSGGLRQETQYFGPGTRLLVL.